A single sample gave rise to the 25 T cell receptor beta chains below, sequenced in a study of regulatory T cells in long-lasting Graves disease. Time point reported: newly diagnosed GD, antithyroid drugs for less than 3 months. Following extraction of RNA from PBMCs, that RNA was used to make the TCR library. Assembly of TCR beta libraries relied on iRepertoire HTBI primers together with Arm-PCR of CDR3 regions. Via MiXCR, TCRdb re-called the multiplex PCR reads, giving one row per CDR3 protein. Of more than 400,000 distinct CDR3 sequences in the sample, over 15% were seen once. This sample was also put to use in a study of T cells in Graves' hyperthyroidism and ophthalmopathy.

The sample was peripheral blood mononuclear cells (PBMCs), taken at new diagnosis, from a patient treated with antithyroid drugs. These TCRs come from a woman younger than 45 with Graves disease.

The chain employs TRBV10-3 and TRBJ1-4; 7 nucleotides align to TRBD1. CDR3 length: 16 amino acids. The V and J ends lost 2 bases and 5 bases, in that order; junction bases with no gene match: 8. The germline V gene encodes CDR1 ENHRY and CDR2 SYGVKD. The CDR3 region is CAISETKGAPNEKLFF. The CDR3 nucleotides read TGTGCCATCAGTGAGACTAAGGGGGCACCCAATGAAAAACTGTTTTTT.

This chain joins TRBV5-1 and TRBJ1-4; maybe TRBD1 (5 bases). The CDR3 contains 14 residues. The V gene lost 4 bases and the J gene lost 4 bases, with 11 bases spanning the gap. Germline CDR1 SGHRS, CDR2 YFSETQ. CDR3 protein: CASSEGRYNEKLFF. The CDR3 DNA follows: TGCGCCAGCAGCGAGGGACGGTATAATGAAAAACTGTTTTTT.

As for this clonotype: The CDR3 carries no conserved terminal phenylalanine or tryptophan, so it likely arises from a read error. The DNA is omitted, as the CDR3 cannot be located on it reliably, and the CDR3 follows TCRdb's listing. This chain links TRBV6-4 with TRBJ2-1; TRBD2 is the table's D call and was not checked against the DNA. In germline, CDR1 is MRHNA, CDR2 SNTAGT. The CDR3 contains 9 residues when both ends are counted. The CDR3 sequence: CASSDSKGR.

The chain uses TRBV24-1 and TRBJ2-5, with no clear D. The CDR3 has 13 residues. CDR1 is KGHDR and CDR2 is SFDVKD in the germline V gene. The V end was cut by 4 bases, the J end by 2 bases, with 7 bases between. Here the CDR3 reads CATSELLQETQYF. CDR3 coding DNA: TGTGCCACCAGTGAACTACTACAAGAGACCCAGTACTTC.

This clonotype was observed once. The V gene is TRBV6-2 or TRBV6-3, the J gene TRBJ1-5; D unclear. CDR3 length equals 15 residues. Deletions cut 4 bases from V and 1 base from J, with 11 bases between. Germline V gene data show CDR1 as MNHEY and CDR2 as SVGEGT. DNA of the CDR3: TGTGCCAGCAGTTTACTAGGGAGCAGCAATCAGCCCCAGCATTTT. This codes for CASSLLGSSNQPQHF.

This chain uses TRBV7-3 with TRBJ2-1, with 11 bases lining up with TRBD2. From germline, CDR1 is SGHTA and CDR2 FQGTGA. V was clipped by 7 bases and J by 5 bases; unmatched bases: 13. The CDR3 sequence is 17 residues long. The CDR3 DNA follows: TGTGCCAGCACCTCTGGGGGCCGACTAGCGGGGAACAATGAGCAGTTCTTC. Protein: CASTSGGRLAGNNEQFF.

The rearrangement uses TRBV20-1 and TRBJ1-2; TRBD1 might be the D (5 bases). The CDR3 consists of 14 residues. Trimming took 0 bases from V and 5 from J, leaving 13 bases between them. Germline V gene sequence: CDR1 DFQATT, CDR2 SNEGSKA (reference sequence). The chain's CDR3 is CSARDLSGGYGYTF. CDR3 nucleotide sequence: TGCAGTGCTAGAGATCTTTCTGGGGGATATGGCTACACCTTC.

The rearrangement links TRBV19 to TRBJ2-3, with 8 bases matching TRBD1. Near its end, the DNA agrees better with TRBJ2-5, so the J call may be wrong. Germline CDR1 and CDR2: LNHDA and SQIVND (reference sequence). There are 13 residues in the CDR3. This CDR3 reads CASRPTGAETQYF. The CDR3 DNA reads TGTGCCAGTAGACCGACAGGGGCAGAGACCCAGTACTTC.

The chain is built from TRBV30 and TRBJ1-4; 7 nucleotides agree with TRBD1. V shed 2 bases, J shed 6 bases, and the junction held 6 bases outside the gene matches. The CDR3 consists of 14 residues. Germline loops: CDR1 GTSNPN, CDR2 SVGIG (reference sequence). This chain's CDR3 is CAWSRGGQDEKLFF. The CDR3 bases are TGTGCCTGGAGTAGAGGGGGCCAGGATGAAAAACTGTTTTTT.

This clonotype was counted once. This sequence is one base from a far larger clone and is likely a read error. The chain couples TRBV5-6 to TRBJ1-1; D unresolved. From germline, CDR1 is SGHDT and CDR2 YYEEEE. CDR3 length: 11 amino acids. The CDR3 nucleotides are TGTGTCAGCAGCTTGGGGACTGAAGCTTTCTTT. Its translation is CVSSLGTEAFF.

The table lists this clonotype with many counts. This chain uses TRBV6-1 with TRBJ2-7; tentatively, D is TRBD2 (7 bases). V was shortened by 6 bases and J by 3 bases, with 24 bases between the two germline ends. The CDR3 covers 17 residues. Germline V CDR1 and CDR2: MNHNS, SASEGT. CDR3 sequence reads: CASRTGSRGSRFYEQYF. The CDR3 bases are TGTGCCAGCAGAACAGGGTCTCGCGGGAGTCGTTTCTACGAGCAGTACTTC.

This clonotype was detected ten times or more. This sequence joins TRBV6-2 or TRBV6-3 and TRBJ2-5; 8 nucleotides match TRBD1. Germline loops: CDR1 MNHEY, CDR2 SVGEGT. After removal of 6 bases from V and 2 bases from J, the junction contained 8 bases not matched to a gene. This CDR3 is built from 15 residues. CDR3 sequence (DNA): TGTGCCAGCAGGGTGGGCAGGGGGCATCAAGAGACCCAGTACTTC. This codes for CASRVGRGHQETQYF.

CDR3 DNA sequence: TGTGCCAGCAGTGAAACGTTTGGACAGGGTTACGAGCAGTACTTC. Its translation is CASSETFGQGYEQYF. This chain uses TRBV6-2 or TRBV6-3 with TRBJ2-7; 8 bases agree with TRBD1. The CDR3 is made up of 15 amino acids. Per the germline V gene, CDR1 is MNHEY and CDR2 is SVGEGT. The ends lost 5 bases at V and 4 bases at J; junction bases unmatched: 10.

This clonotype was found many times. The chain employs TRBV6-5 and TRBJ1-6; D ambiguous. Germline V gives CDR1 MNHEY, CDR2 SVGAGI. This CDR3 has 11 amino acids. The germline V and J ends were trimmed by 4 bases and 12 bases, with 7 bases remaining between them. The CDR3 DNA follows: TGTGCCAGCAGTTCGTCAGGACCCCTCCACTTT. It yields the protein CASSSSGPLHF.

This clonotype was picked up a small number of times. The V and J genes are TRBV2 and TRBJ2-1; the match to TRBD2 covers 13 bases. V shed 7 bases, J shed 6 bases, and the junction held 6 bases outside the gene matches. The CDR3 extends over 15 amino acids. Germline CDR1 and CDR2: SNHLY and FYNNEI. CDR3 amino acids: CASTRLAGGGNEQFF. The CDR3 bases are TGTGCCAGCACTCGACTAGCGGGAGGAGGCAATGAGCAGTTCTTC.

This clonotype was observed at least ten times. The chain carries TRBV7-3 and TRBJ2-3, with no clear D. The germline V gene encodes CDR1 SGHTA and CDR2 FQGTGA. The CDR3 is made up of 12 amino acids. V lost 5 bases, J lost 7 bases, and 10 bases lay in between. The CDR3 DNA follows: TGTGCCAGCAGCAACAGCGATAATACGCAGTATTTT. It specifies CASSNSDNTQYF.

The genes are TRBV29-1 and TRBJ2-1; D remains ambiguous. This CDR3 comprises 14 residues. Germline V lookup: CDR1 SQVTM, CDR2 ANQGSEA. V was cut by 3 bases and J by 0 bases, with 9 bases left in between. CDR3 residues: CSVDRQNSYNEQFF. CDR3 bases: TGCAGCGTTGACCGTCAGAACTCCTACAATGAGCAGTTCTTC.

This clonotype was found a few times. The CDR3 coding sequence is TGTGCCACCAGCAGATCCGGGGGCTACAATGAGCAGTTCTTC. Translating gives CATSRSGGYNEQFF. The genes are TRBV15 and TRBJ2-1; D may be TRBD2 (6 bases). Trimming shortened V by 2 bases and J by 3 bases, and 8 bases separated the two germline ends. The CDR3 runs 14 residues. Germline CDR1 and CDR2: LNHNV and YYDKDF (reference sequence).

This clonotype was seen a few times. The gene calls are TRBV7-2 and TRBJ1-4, with TRBD1 matching 7 bases. Per germline, CDR1 SGHTA and CDR2 FQGNSA. With V trimmed by 7 bases and J by 5 bases, 7 bases remained unmatched. This CDR3 spans 14 amino acids. CDR3: CASKKTGQNEKLFF. CDR3 nucleotides: TGTGCCAGCAAAAAAACGGGACAGAATGAAAAACTGTTTTTT.

As concerns this clonotype: This likely came from a read error, as a far larger clone is one base away. The rearrangement links TRBV7-3 to TRBJ2-1, with TRBD2 matching 11 bases. The germline CDR1 and CDR2 sequences are SGHTA and FQGTGA. J lost 8 bases, V lost 2 bases, and 5 bases had no gene match. The CDR3 extends over 15 amino acids. The CDR3 protein is CASSLLAGGYDEQFF. In DNA form, the CDR3 reads TGTGCCAGCAGCTTACTAGCGGGGGGATACGATGAGCAGTTCTTC.

The CDR3 sequence is CASSQVPNTGELFF. The CDR3 DNA follows: TGTGCCAGCAGCCAAGTCCCAAACACCGGGGAGCTGTTTTTT. The chain links TRBV3-1 to TRBJ2-2; D unresolved. Germline CDR1 LGHDT, CDR2 YNNKEL (reference sequence). The CDR3 covers 14 residues. Trimming removed 1 base at V and 2 bases at J, with 5 bases between.

This clonotype was detected only a few times. No DNA is shown, since the ends of the CDR3 on it are uncertain; the CDR3 is the one TCRdb lists. This chain connects TRBV4-1 to TRBJ2-7; no check of the table's D call, TRBD2, against the DNA was made. CDR1 MGHRA and CDR2 YSYEKL come from the germline V gene. The CDR3 totals 13 residues, both ends included. The CDR3 region is CASSQEWASGTNF.

This clonotype was picked up many times. J is TRBJ1-2 and V is TRBV27; TRBD1 matches at 8 bases. Germline CDR1 reads MNHEY; CDR2 reads SMNVEV (reference sequence). V trimming: 4 bases; J trimming: 3 bases; junction bases outside the gene matches: 7. The CDR3 has 15 residues. CDR3 DNA: TGTGCCAGCAGTTCTAGGGCAGGGGGCCACTATGGCTACACCTTC. Residues: CASSSRAGGHYGYTF.

This clonotype was found a few times. This chain links TRBV18 with TRBJ2-2, with 8 bases identical to TRBD2. Trimming at V came to 3 bases and at J to 2 bases, leaving 5 bases not matched to a gene. CDR1 is KGHSH and CDR2 is LQKENI in the germline V gene. The CDR3 runs 16 residues. The CDR3 here is CASSPGTRQNTGELFF. The DNA for the CDR3 is TGTGCCAGCTCACCCGGGACTAGACAAAACACCGGGGAGCTGTTTTTT.

V and J are TRBV9 and TRBJ2-7; D tentatively fits TRBD1 or TRBD2 (5 bases each). V was cut by 4 bases and J by 5 bases, with 16 bases left in between. The germline gives CDR1 SGDLS, CDR2 YYNGEE. This CDR3 spans 14 amino acids. CDR3 bases: TGTGCCAGCAGCAAAGGGACGACAGTTAACGAGCAGTACTTC. This encodes CASSKGTTVNEQYF.